This is a list of T cell receptor beta chains from one sample in a study of cytomegalovirus exposure and HLA in healthy donors. Measured with immunoSEQ multiplex PCR; TCRdb has only the in-frame clones, and not every one. The sample lists 160,000 or so clones; about 71% were seen once. The sample consisted of PBMCs. Every receptor here comes from a woman aged 25-40 years in good health and CMV-seronegative. Both conserved end residues are trimmed from each CDR3. A D gene is named only where the DNA matches it firmly.

J gene: TRBJ2-5
V gene: TRBV6-5
D gene: NA
CDR3 protein: ASSPAGKETQY

J gene: TRBJ1-5
V gene: TRBV2
D gene: NA
CDR3 protein: ASSETGQQQPQH

J gene: TRBJ2-7
V gene: TRBV7-2
D gene: NA
CDR3 protein: ASGDTHYEQY

J gene: TRBJ1-6
V gene: TRBV20-1
D gene: TRBD1
CDR3 protein: SVTGATPLH

J gene: TRBJ2-7
V gene: TRBV28
D gene: NA
CDR3 protein: ASSVTLGHEQY

J gene: TRBJ1-4
V gene: TRBV28
D gene: NA
CDR3 protein: ASSFSGAREKLF

J gene: TRBJ2-6
V gene: TRBV29-1
D gene: NA
CDR3 protein: SVRDINVLT

J gene: TRBJ2-3
V gene: TRBV6-1
D gene: NA
CDR3 protein: ASSEIQALTDTQY

J gene: TRBJ2-1
V gene: TRBV2
D gene: TRBD2
CDR3 protein: ASRRLADEQF

J gene: TRBJ1-3
V gene: TRBV28
D gene: NA
CDR3 protein: ASGGGGTAGNTIY

J gene: TRBJ1-5
V gene: TRBV5-5
D gene: NA
CDR3 protein: ASSPGPREGNKPQH